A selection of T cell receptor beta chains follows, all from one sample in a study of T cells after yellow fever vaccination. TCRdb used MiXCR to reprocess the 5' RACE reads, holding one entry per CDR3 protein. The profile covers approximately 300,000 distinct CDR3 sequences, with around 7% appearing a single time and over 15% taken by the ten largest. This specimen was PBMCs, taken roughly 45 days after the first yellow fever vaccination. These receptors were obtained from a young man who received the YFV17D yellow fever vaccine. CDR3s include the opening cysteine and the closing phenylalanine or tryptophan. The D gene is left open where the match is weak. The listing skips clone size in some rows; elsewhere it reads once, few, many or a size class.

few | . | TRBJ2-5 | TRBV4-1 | CASSQGRGREETQYF | TGCGCCAGCAGCCAAGGACGGGGGCGCGAAGAGACCCAGTACTTC
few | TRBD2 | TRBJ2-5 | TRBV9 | CASSPPSGGLQETQYF | TGTGCCAGCAGCCCCCCTAGCGGGGGGTTACAAGAGACCCAGTACTTC
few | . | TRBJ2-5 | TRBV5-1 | CASSFTHIQETQYF | TGCGCCAGCAGCTTTACCCATATCCAAGAGACCCAGTACTTC
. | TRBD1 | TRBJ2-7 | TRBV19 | CASSPGSGTGYEQYF | TGTGCCAGTAGTCCGGGCTCCGGGACAGGCTACGAGCAGTACTTC
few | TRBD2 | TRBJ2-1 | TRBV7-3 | CASSLTLGGGNNEQFF | TGTGCCAGCAGCTTAACGTTGGGCGGGGGGAACAATGAGCAGTTCTTC
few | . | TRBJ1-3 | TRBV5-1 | CASSQDSTNTIYF | TGCGCCAGCAGCCAGGACAGTACAAACACCATATATTTT
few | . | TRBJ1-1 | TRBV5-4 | CASSLVEMNTEAFF | TGTGCCAGCAGCTTGGTGGAGATGAACACTGAAGCTTTCTTT
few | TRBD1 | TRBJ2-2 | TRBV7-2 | CASSLGGTGYTGELFF | TGTGCCAGCAGCTTAGGAGGGACAGGGTACACCGGGGAGCTGTTTTTT
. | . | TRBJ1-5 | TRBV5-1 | CASRPDSNQPQHF | TGCGCCAGCAGGCCAGATAGCAATCAGCCCCAGCATTTT
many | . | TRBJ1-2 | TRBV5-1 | CASSLEPTANYGYTF | TGCGCCAGCAGCCTAGAGCCGACAGCAAACTATGGCTACACCTTC
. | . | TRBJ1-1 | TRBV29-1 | CSVELVDGNTEAFF | TGCAGCGTTGAATTAGTAGACGGGAACACTGAAGCTTTCTTT
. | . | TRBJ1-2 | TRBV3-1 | CASSQDQARGGYTF | TGTGCCAGCAGCCAAGATCAGGCCCGAGGGGGCTACACCTTC
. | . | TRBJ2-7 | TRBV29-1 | CSARGALENTYEQYF | TGCAGCGCCCGGGGGGCACTTGAAAATACCTACGAGCAGTACTTC
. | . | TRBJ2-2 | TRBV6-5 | CASSYERAGELFF | TGTGCCAGCAGTTACGAACGGGCCGGGGAGCTGTTTTTT
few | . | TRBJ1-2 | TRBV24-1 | CATHLVLGGIYGYTF | TGTGCCACCCACCTAGTTTTAGGGGGTATTTATGGCTACACCTTC
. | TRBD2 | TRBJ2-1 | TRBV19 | CASNSRTSGGQAPYNEQFF | TGTGCCAGCAACTCAAGGACTAGCGGGGGGCAGGCTCCCTACAATGAGCAGTTCTTC
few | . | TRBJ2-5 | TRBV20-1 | CSARAQYQETQYF | TGCAGTGCTAGAGCACAGTACCAAGAGACCCAGTACTTC
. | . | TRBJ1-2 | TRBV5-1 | CASSSGGTNYGYTF | TGCGCCAGCAGCTCGGGGGGGACTAACTATGGCTACACCTTC
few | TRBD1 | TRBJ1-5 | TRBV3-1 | CASSQVAQQGEQPQHF | TGTGCCAGCAGCCAAGTCGCTCAACAGGGGGAACAGCCCCAGCATTTT
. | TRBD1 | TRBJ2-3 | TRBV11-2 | CASSPGTGRVDTQYF | TGTGCCAGCAGCCCCGGGACAGGGAGAGTGGATACGCAGTATTTT
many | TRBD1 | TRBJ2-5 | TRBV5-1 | CASSKGQGLETQYF | TGCGCCAGCAGCAAAGGACAGGGCTTAGAGACCCAGTACTTC
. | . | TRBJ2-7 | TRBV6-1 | CASRRRDPTTYEQYF | TGTGCCAGCAGGAGGCGGGACCCTACTACCTACGAGCAGTACTTC
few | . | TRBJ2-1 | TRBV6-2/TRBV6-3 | CASSYWDSANNEQFF | TGTGCCAGCAGTTACTGGGACTCAGCGAACAATGAGCAGTTCTTC
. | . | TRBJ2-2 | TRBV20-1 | CCARDRGRGGPGELFF | TGCTGTGCTAGAGATCGGGGCAGAGGGGGGCCCGGGGAGCTGTTTTTT
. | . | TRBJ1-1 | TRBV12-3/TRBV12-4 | CASSKSRGLNTEAFF | TGTGCCAGCAGCAAGTCAAGGGGGTTGAACACTGAAGCTTTCTTT
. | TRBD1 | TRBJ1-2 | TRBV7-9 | CASSRTRGGGGVGYTF | TGTGCCAGCAGCCGAACTCGGGGAGGGGGCGGAGTTGGCTACACCTTC